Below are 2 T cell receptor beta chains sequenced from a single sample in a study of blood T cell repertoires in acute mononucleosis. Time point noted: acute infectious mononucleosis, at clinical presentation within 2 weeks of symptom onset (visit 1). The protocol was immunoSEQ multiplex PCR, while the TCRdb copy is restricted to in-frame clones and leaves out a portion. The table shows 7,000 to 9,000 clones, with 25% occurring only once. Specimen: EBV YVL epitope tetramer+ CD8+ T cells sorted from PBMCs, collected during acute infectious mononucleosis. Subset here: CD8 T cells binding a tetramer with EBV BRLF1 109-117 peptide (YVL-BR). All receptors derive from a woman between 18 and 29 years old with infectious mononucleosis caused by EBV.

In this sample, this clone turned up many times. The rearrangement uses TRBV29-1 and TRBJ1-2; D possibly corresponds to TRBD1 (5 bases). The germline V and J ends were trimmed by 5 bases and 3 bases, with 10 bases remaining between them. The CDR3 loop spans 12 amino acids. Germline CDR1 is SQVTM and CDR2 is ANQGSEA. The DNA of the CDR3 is TGCAGCGTTTATGACAGCTACTATGGCTACACCTTC. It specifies CSVYDSYYGYTF.

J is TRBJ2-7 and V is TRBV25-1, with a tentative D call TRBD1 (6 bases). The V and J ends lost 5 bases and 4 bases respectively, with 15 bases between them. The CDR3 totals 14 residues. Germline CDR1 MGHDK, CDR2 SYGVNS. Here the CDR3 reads CASSLRGGGYEQYF. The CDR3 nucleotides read TGTGCCAGCAGTTTAAGAGGGGGTGGGTACGAGCAGTACTTC.